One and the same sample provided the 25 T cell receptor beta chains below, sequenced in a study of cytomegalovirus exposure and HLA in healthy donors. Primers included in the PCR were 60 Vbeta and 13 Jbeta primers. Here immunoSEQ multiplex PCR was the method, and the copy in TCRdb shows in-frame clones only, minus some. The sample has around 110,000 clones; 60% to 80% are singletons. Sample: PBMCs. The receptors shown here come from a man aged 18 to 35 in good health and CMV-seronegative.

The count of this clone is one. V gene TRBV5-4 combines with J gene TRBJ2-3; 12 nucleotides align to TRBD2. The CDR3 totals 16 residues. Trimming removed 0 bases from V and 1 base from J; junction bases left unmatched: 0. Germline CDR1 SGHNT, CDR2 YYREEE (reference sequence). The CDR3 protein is CASSLGLAGGTDTQYF. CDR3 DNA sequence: TGTGCCAGCAGCTTGGGACTAGCGGGGGGCACAGATACGCAGTATTTT.

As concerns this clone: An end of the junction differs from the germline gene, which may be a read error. The CDR3 nucleotides read TGTGCCAGCAGCCCGGACAGGGACTATGGCTACCCCTTC. It encodes CASSPDRDYGYPF. The chain joins TRBV7-2 to TRBJ1-2, with TRBD1 identical over 8 bases. Germline CDR1 is SGHTA and CDR2 is FQGNSA. This CDR3 spans 13 amino acids.

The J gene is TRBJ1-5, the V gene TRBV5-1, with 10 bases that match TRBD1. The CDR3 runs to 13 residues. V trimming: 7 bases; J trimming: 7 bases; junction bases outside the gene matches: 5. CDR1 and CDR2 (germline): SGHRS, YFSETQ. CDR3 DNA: TGCGCCAGCGGGACAGGGGTTTGGCAGCCCCAGCATTTT. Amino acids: CASGTGVWQPQHF.

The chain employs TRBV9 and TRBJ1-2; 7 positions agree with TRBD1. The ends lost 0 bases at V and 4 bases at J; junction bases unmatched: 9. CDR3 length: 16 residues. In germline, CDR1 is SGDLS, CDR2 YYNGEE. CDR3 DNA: TGTGCCAGCAGCGTAGCTAACAGGGGCGGTATCTATGGCTACACCTTC. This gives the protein CASSVANRGGIYGYTF.

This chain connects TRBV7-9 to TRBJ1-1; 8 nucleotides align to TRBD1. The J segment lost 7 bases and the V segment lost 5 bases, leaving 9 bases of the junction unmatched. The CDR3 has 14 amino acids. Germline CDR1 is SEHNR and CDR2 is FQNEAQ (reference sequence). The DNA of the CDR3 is TGTGCCAGCAGCCGAATAGGCGGGACAGGTGAAGCTTTCTTT. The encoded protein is CASSRIGGTGEAFF.

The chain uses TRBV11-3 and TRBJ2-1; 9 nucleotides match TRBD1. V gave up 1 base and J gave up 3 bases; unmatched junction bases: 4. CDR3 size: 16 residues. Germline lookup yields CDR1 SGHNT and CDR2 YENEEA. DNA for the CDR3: TGTGCCAGCAGCTTAGCCGGGACAGGGATCTACAATGAGCAGTTCTTC. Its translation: CASSLAGTGIYNEQFF. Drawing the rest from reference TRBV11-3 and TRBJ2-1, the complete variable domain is EAGVVQSPRYKIIEKKQPVAFWCNPISGHNTLYWYLQNLGQGPELLIRYENEEAVDDSQLPKDRFSAERLKGVDSTLKIQPAELGDSAVYLCASSLAGTGIYNEQFFGPGTRLTVL.

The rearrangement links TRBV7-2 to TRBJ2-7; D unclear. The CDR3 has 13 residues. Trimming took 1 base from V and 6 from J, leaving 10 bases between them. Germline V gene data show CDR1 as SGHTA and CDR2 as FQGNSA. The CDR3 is CASSLVRQAEQYF. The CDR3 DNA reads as TGTGCCAGCAGCTTAGTACGGCAGGCCGAGCAGTACTTC.

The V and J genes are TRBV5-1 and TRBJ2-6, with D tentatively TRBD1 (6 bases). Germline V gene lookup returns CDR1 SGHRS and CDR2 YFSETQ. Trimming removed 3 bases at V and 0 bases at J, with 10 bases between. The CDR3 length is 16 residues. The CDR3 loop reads CASSSTGFSGANVLTF. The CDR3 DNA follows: TGCGCCAGCAGCTCGACAGGTTTCTCTGGGGCCAACGTCCTGACTTTC.

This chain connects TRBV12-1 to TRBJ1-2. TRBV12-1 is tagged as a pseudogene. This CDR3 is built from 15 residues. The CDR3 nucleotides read TGTGCCAGCAGCTTTGAGGAGCAGCCCTTCTATGGCTACCCCTTC. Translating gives CASSFEEQPFYGYPF.

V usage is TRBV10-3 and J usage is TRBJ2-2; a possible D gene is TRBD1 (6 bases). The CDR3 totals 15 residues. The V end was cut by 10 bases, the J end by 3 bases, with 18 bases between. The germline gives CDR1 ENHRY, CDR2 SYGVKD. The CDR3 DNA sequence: TGTGCCAGCACCCCCGGGACACTTTACACCGGGGAGCTGTTTTTT. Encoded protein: CASTPGTLYTGELFF.

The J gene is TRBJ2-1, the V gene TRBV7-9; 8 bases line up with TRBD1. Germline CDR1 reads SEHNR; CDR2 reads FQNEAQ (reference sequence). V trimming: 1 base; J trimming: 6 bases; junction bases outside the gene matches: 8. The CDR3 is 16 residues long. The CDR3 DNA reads TGTGCCAGCAGCTTAGGATCGGCAGGGGGCTCCAATGAGCAGTTCTTC. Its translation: CASSLGSAGGSNEQFF.

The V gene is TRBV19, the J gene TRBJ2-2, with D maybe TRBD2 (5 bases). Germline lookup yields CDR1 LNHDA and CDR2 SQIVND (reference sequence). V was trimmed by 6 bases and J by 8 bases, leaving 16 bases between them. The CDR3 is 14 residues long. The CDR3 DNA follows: TGTGCCAGTAGAAGCCGGGGAGATGGGGGGGAGCTGTTTTTT. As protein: CASRSRGDGGELFF.

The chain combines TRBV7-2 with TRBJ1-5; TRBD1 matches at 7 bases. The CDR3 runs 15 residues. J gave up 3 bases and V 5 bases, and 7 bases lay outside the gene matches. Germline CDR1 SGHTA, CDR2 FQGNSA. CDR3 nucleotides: TGTGCCAGCAGCCCTCTAGGGGGCGCCAATCAGCCCCAGCATTTT. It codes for CASSPLGGANQPQHF. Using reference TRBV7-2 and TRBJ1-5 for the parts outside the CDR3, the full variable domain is GAGVSQSPSNKVTEKGKDVELRCDPISGHTALYWYRQSLGQGLEFLIYFQGNSAPDKSGLPSDRFSAERTGGSVSTLTIQRTQQEDSAVYLCASSPLGGANQPQHFGDGTRLSIL.

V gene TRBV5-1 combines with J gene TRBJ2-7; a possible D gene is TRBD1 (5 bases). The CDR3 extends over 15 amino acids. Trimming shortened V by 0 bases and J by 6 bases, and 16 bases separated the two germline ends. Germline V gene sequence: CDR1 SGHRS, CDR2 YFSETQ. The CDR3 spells CASSLVQGRPGEQYF. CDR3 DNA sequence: TGCGCCAGCAGCTTGGTCCAGGGCCGCCCGGGCGAGCAGTACTTC.

DNA for the CDR3: TGCAGCGTTGAGGGACAGGGCCATAGGGCTGAAGCTTTCTTT. It encodes CSVEGQGHRAEAFF. This chain joins TRBV29-1 and TRBJ1-1; 9 bases agree with TRBD1. The germline V gene has CDR1 SQVTM and CDR2 ANQGSEA. The CDR3 runs to 14 residues. V was pared by 3 bases and J by 6 bases, with 8 bases of the junction left unmatched.

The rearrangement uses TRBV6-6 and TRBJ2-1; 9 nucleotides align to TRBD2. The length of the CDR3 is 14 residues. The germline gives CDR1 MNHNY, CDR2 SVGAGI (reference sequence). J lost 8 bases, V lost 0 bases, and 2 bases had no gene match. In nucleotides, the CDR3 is TGTGCCAGCAGTTACTCGCGGGGGGGCTATGAGCAGTTCTTC. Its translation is CASSYSRGGYEQFF.

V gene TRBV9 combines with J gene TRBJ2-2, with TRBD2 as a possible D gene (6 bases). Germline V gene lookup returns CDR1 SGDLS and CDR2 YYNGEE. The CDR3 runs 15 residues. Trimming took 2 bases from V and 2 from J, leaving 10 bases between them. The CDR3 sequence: CASSVSLANTGELFF. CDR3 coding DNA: TGTGCCAGCAGCGTGTCACTAGCTAACACCGGGGAGCTGTTTTTT.

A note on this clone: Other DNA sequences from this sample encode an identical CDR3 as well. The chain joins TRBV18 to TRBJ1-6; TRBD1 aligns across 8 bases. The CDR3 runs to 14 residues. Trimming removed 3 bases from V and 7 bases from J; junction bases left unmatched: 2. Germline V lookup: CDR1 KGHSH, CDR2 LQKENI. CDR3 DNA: TGTGCCAGCTCACCGGACAGGGTCAATTCACCCCTCCACTTT. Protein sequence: CASSPDRVNSPLHF. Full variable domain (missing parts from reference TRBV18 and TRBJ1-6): NAGVMQNPRHLVRRRGQEARLRCSPMKGHSHVYWYRQLPEEGLKFMVYLQKENIIDESGMPKERFSAEFPKEGPSILRIQQVVRGDSAAYFCASSPDRVNSPLHFGNGTRLTVT.

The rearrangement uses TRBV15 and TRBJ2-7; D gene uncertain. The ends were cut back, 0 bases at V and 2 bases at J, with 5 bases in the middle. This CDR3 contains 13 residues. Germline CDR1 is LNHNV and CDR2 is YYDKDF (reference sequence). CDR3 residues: CATSREGTYEQYF. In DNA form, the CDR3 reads TGTGCCACCAGCAGAGAGGGCACCTACGAGCAGTACTTC. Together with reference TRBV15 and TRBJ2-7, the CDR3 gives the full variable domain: DAMVIQNPRYQVTQFGKPVTLSCSQTLNHNVMYWYQQKSSQAPKLLFHYYDKDFNNEADTPDNFQSRRPNTSFCFLDIRSPGLGDTAMYLCATSREGTYEQYFGPGTRLTVT.

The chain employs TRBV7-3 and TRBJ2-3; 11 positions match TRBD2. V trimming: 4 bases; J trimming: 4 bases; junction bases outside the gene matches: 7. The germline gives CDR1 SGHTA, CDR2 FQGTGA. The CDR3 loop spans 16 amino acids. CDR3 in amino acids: CASSSLAGVSPDTQYF. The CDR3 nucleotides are TGTGCCAGCAGCTCACTAGCGGGGGTATCCCCAGATACGCAGTATTTT.

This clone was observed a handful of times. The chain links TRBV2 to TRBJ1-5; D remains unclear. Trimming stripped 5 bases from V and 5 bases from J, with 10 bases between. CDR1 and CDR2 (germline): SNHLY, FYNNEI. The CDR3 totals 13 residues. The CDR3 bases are TGTGCCAGCAGTCGAGGTTCGGATCAGCCCCAGCATTTT. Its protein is CASSRGSDQPQHF.

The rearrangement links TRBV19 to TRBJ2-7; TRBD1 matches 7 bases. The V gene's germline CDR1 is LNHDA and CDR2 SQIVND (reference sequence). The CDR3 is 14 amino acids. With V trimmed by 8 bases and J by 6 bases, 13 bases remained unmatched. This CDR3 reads CASRRQGGSGEQYF. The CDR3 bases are TGTGCCAGTCGTAGACAGGGTGGTTCGGGCGAGCAGTACTTC.

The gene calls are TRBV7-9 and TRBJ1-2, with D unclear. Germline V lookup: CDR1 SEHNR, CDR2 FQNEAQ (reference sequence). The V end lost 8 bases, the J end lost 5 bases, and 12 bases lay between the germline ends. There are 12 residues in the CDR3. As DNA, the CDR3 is TGTGCCAGCGAGGCGGAGAAATATGGCTACACCTTC. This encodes CASEAEKYGYTF.

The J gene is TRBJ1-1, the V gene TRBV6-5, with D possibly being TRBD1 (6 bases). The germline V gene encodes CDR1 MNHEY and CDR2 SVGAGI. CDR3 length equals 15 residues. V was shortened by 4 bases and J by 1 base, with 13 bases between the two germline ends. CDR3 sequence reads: CASSFGGLGNTEAFF. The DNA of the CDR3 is TGTGCCAGCAGTTTCGGGGGGCTCGGGAACACTGAAGCTTTCTTT.

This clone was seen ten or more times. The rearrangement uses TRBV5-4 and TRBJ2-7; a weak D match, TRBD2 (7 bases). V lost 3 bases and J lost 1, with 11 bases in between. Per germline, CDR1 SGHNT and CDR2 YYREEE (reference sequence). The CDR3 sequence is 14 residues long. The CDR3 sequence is CASSSQGGSYEQYF. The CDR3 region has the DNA TGTGCCAGCAGCTCACAGGGAGGGTCCTACGAGCAGTACTTC.